This T cell receptor beta chain was retrieved from a study of blood T cell repertoires in COVID-19. Study information: Sites in the United States, Italy and Spain provided acute and convalescent COVID-19 samples. Nucleic acid was either cDNA or gDNA, and it came from T cells, B-cell-depleted T cells, or PBMCs.

Germline V lookup: CDR1 MDHEN, CDR2 SYDVKM. Trimming removed 3 bases from V and 4 bases from J, with 12 bases in between. CDR3 length: 15 amino acids. Methods used by the authors: Estimation of nucleated cell counts relied on the amplification of reference gene primers. Profiled with immunoSEQ multiplex PCR; TCRdb holds only in-frame clones, not every one. V and J calls and clone size are given by that table; D and trimming were obtained from the DNA. The sample includes approximately 200,000 clones, about 88% of them seen just once. The J gene is TRBJ2-2, the V gene TRBV28; D possibly corresponds to TRBD2 (7 bases). The sequence was collected from a man over 45 who had recovered from COVID-19. The sequencing sample was made of peripheral blood. CDR3 coding DNA: TGTGCCAGCAGTTTGGGGGGGGCTGGCACCGGGGAGCTGTTTTTT. Its translation: CASSLGGAGTGELFF.